The 24 T cell receptor beta chains below were found in one sample sequenced in a study of blood T cell repertoires in COVID-19. Assay: immunoSEQ multiplex PCR; the TCRdb copy retains only in-frame clones and omits some. The sample consists of roughly 250,000 clones, 90% to 95% of them appearing once. The sample was PBMCs or T cells enriched from blood (not recorded which). These TCRs come from a woman between 18 and 29 years old who had recovered from COVID-19.

The rearrangement uses TRBV2 and TRBJ1-3; D uncertain. CDR1 is SNHLY and CDR2 is FYNNEI in the germline V gene. The CDR3 runs to 14 residues. Trimming removed 2 bases from V and 6 bases from J, with 11 bases in between. CDR3 nucleotides: TGTGCCAGCAGTGAAAGTGGACTTCAAAACACCATATATTTT. Translation gives CASSESGLQNTIYF.

This chain links TRBV24-1 with TRBJ1-6; D remains ambiguous. This CDR3 contains 14 residues. Germline CDR1 reads KGHDR; CDR2 reads SFDVKD. V lost 7 bases to trimming and J lost 4 bases, with 10 bases between them. CDR3: CATSSSEYNSPLHF. CDR3 in DNA: TGTGCCACCAGCAGTAGCGAGTATAATTCACCCCTCCACTTT.

The genes are TRBV4-3 and TRBJ2-2; TRBD1 might be the D (5 bases). The ends were cut back, 2 bases at V and 6 bases at J, with 10 bases in the middle. The CDR3 runs 14 residues. Germline CDR1 LGHNA, CDR2 YSLEER. The CDR3 nucleotides are TGCGCCAGCAGCCAAACTGACAGCCCCGGGGAGCTGTTTTTT. It translates to CASSQTDSPGELFF.

V is TRBV19 and J is TRBJ1-1; D is unresolved. The length of the CDR3 is 11 residues. V was pared by 2 bases and J by 6 bases, with 4 bases between. Germline V gene sequence: CDR1 LNHDA, CDR2 SQIVND (reference sequence). In DNA, the CDR3 is TGTGCCAGTAGTATATCGGCTGAAGCTTTCTTT. It specifies CASSISAEAFF.

This chain joins TRBV4-1 and TRBJ2-3; D is unclear. Germline CDR1 is MGHRA and CDR2 is YSYEKL. The CDR3 has 16 residues. V shed 2 bases and J shed 1 base, with 13 bases lying between them. CDR3 nucleotide sequence: TGCGCCAGCAGCCAACGTATGGTTCTAGGCACAGATACGCAGTATTTT. Translated, it gives CASSQRMVLGTDTQYF.

V is TRBV11-3 and J is TRBJ2-7; D may be TRBD2 (6 bases). V was trimmed by 0 bases and J by 0 bases, leaving 9 bases between them. This CDR3 has 15 residues. CDR1 and CDR2 (germline): SGHNT, YENEEA. CDR3 loop: CASSLDQRASYEQYF. The CDR3 DNA reads TGTGCCAGCAGCTTAGATCAGCGGGCCTCCTACGAGCAGTACTTC.

The chain uses TRBV28 and TRBJ1-2; 9 bases fit TRBD1. The CDR3 sequence is 13 residues long. Trimming removed 6 bases from V and 2 bases from J; junction bases left unmatched: 1. Germline V gene lookup returns CDR1 MDHEN and CDR2 SYDVKM. The CDR3 DNA reads as TGTGCCAGCAGCGGGACAGGGAACTATGGCTACACCTTC. Its protein product is CASSGTGNYGYTF.

The V and J genes are TRBV5-8 and TRBJ1-4; D is unresolved. CDR1 SGHTS and CDR2 YDEGEE come from the germline V gene. Trimming stripped 0 bases from V and 4 bases from J, with 10 bases between. The CDR3 is 15 residues long. For the CDR3, the DNA is TGTGCCAGCAGCTTGGGGACGGGAGATAATGAAAAACTGTTTTTT. Protein product: CASSLGTGDNEKLFF.

V is TRBV27 and J is TRBJ1-4; 7 bases match TRBD1. In germline, CDR1 is MNHEY, CDR2 SMNVEV (reference sequence). Trimming at V came to 6 bases and at J to 8 bases, leaving 9 bases not matched to a gene. The CDR3 consists of 14 residues. CDR3 DNA sequence: TGTGCCAGCAGCCCCGACAGGGTAGAGGAAAAACTGTTTTTT. Its translation: CASSPDRVEEKLFF.

The CDR3 is CASSSLYREGEQFF. Written as DNA, the CDR3 is TGTGCCAGCAGCTCTCTTTACAGGGAAGGGGAGCAGTTCTTC. The chain combines TRBV7-2 with TRBJ2-1; D possibly corresponds to TRBD1 (6 bases). V lost 4 bases and J 10 bases, leaving 17 bases between the germline ends. Germline values: CDR1 SGHTA, CDR2 FQGNSA. CDR3 length: 14 amino acids.

The CDR3: CSVTGGDGYGYTF. The CDR3 DNA sequence: TGCAGCGTTACAGGGGGCGATGGCTATGGCTACACCTTC. The rearrangement uses TRBV29-1 and TRBJ1-2, with TRBD1 identical over 9 bases. CDR3 length: 13 amino acids. Germline V CDR1 and CDR2: SQVTM, ANQGSEA. The ends lost 5 bases at V and 4 bases at J; junction bases unmatched: 5.

This chain links TRBV29-1 with TRBJ1-2; weak D call: TRBD1 (5 bases). CDR3 length: 14 residues. Trimming took off 5 bases at V and 2 bases at J, with 15 bases between the two ends. In germline, CDR1 is SQVTM, CDR2 ANQGSEA. CDR3: CSVRTGATNYGYTF. DNA for the CDR3: TGCAGCGTTCGAACAGGAGCCACAAACTATGGCTACACCTTC.

This chain joins TRBV6-1 and TRBJ1-2; D perhaps matches TRBD1 (5 bases). Looked up from germline, CDR1 is MNHNS and CDR2 is SASEGT. This CDR3 is 12 amino acids long. Deletions cut 2 bases from V and 10 bases from J, with 11 bases between. The CDR3 loop is CASSENRPNYTF. Written as DNA, the CDR3 is TGTGCCAGCAGTGAAAACAGGCCAAACTACACCTTC.

The rearrangement uses TRBV5-1 and TRBJ1-6; D remains ambiguous. The CDR3 consists of 18 residues. CDR1 and CDR2 (germline): SGHRS, YFSETQ. V lost 2 bases, J lost 7 bases, and 22 bases lay in between. CDR3 residues: CASSFPHPGGEVNSPLHF. The CDR3, as DNA: TGCGCCAGCAGCTTTCCCCACCCCGGAGGCGAGGTAAATTCACCCCTCCACTTT.

This chain links TRBV10-3 with TRBJ2-7; TRBD1 matches at 8 bases. Losses at the gene ends were 7 bases for V and 7 bases for J; bases not matched to a gene: 6. Germline values: CDR1 ENHRY, CDR2 SYGVKD. The CDR3 totals 12 residues. This chain's CDR3 is CAITGQGKEQYF. In DNA, the CDR3 is TGTGCCATCACCGGACAGGGAAAGGAGCAGTACTTC.

V and J are TRBV10-3 and TRBJ2-7; 9 bases fit TRBD1. The germline gives CDR1 ENHRY, CDR2 SYGVKD. The CDR3 length is 14 residues. J gave up 4 bases and V 8 bases, and 9 bases lay outside the gene matches. CDR3 in amino acids: CAIGGTGNNYEQYF. For the CDR3, the DNA is TGTGCCATCGGAGGGACAGGGAACAATTACGAGCAGTACTTC.

CDR3 region: CASSVGGGAHSPLHF. The CDR3 bases are TGTGCCAGCAGCGTAGGAGGGGGCGCCCATTCACCCCTCCACTTT. V is TRBV9 and J is TRBJ1-6; 7 nucleotides agree with TRBD1. Germline V CDR1 and CDR2: SGDLS, YYNGEE. Trimming took 0 bases from V and 8 from J; bases not matched to a gene: 5. The length of the CDR3 is 15 residues.

The chain uses TRBV6-2 or TRBV6-3 and TRBJ1-2; D might be TRBD1 (6 bases). CDR1 MNHEY and CDR2 SVGEGT come from the germline V gene. This CDR3 has 16 amino acids. V lost 0 bases to trimming and J lost 4 bases, with 15 bases between them. DNA of the CDR3: TGTGCCAGCAGTTACTCCCCGGACAGCGAAACCTATGGCTACACCTTC. Translating gives CASSYSPDSETYGYTF.

This clone came up once. The chain combines TRBV28 with TRBJ1-1, with TRBD1 identical over 9 bases. The CDR3 has 12 residues. CDR1 and CDR2 from the germline V gene are MDHEN and SYDVKM. V dropped 6 bases and J dropped 6; count of bases not matched to a gene: 2. This chain's CDR3 is CASSRTGAEAFF. In nucleotides, the CDR3 is TGTGCCAGCAGCCGGACAGGGGCTGAAGCTTTCTTT. Combining the CDR3 with reference TRBV28 and TRBJ1-1 gives the whole variable domain DVKVTQSSRYLVKRTGEKVFLECVQDMDHENMFWYRQDPGLGLRLIYFSYDVKMKEKGDIPEGYSVSREKKERFSLILESASTNQTSMYLCASSRTGAEAFFGQGTRLTVV.

V usage is TRBV24-1 and J usage is TRBJ1-5, with D possibly matching TRBD1 (5 bases). Between the trimmed V and J ends, which lost 8 bases and 5 bases, there was a span of 12 bases. Germline lookup yields CDR1 KGHDR and CDR2 SFDVKD. This CDR3 spans 13 amino acids. The CDR3 DNA reads as TGTGCCACCAATGGTGGGACTGATCAGCCCCAGCATTTT. It translates to CATNGGTDQPQHF.

The chain carries TRBV18 and TRBJ2-7, with 8 bases lining up with TRBD1. V trimming: 4 bases; J trimming: 1 base; junction bases outside the gene matches: 6. There are 15 residues in the CDR3. Per the germline V gene, CDR1 is KGHSH and CDR2 is LQKENI. The chain's CDR3 is CASSLITGGSYEQYF. Written as DNA, the CDR3 is TGTGCCAGCTCACTAATTACAGGGGGTTCCTACGAGCAGTACTTC.

This chain links TRBV6-1 with TRBJ1-2, with 9 bases matching TRBD1. The junction had 1 base not matched to a gene; V was cut back by 2 bases and J by 6 bases. The germline CDR1 and CDR2 sequences are MNHNS and SASEGT. The CDR3 contains 13 residues. As DNA, the CDR3 is TGTGCCAGCAGTGAATGGACAGGGGATGGCTACACCTTC. Amino acids: CASSEWTGDGYTF.

DNA for the CDR3: TGTGCCAGCAGCTACGACAGCACCTATGGCTACACCTTC. It is translated as CASSYDSTYGYTF. The chain links TRBV7-2 to TRBJ1-2, with D possibly TRBD1 on 5 matching bases. Germline-derived CDR1 and CDR2 are SGHTA and FQGNSA. V gave up 4 bases and J gave up 4 bases, with 10 bases separating them. This CDR3 comprises 13 residues. The complete variable domain, with remaining parts taken from reference TRBV7-2 and TRBJ1-2, reads GAGVSQSPSNKVTEKGKDVELRCDPISGHTALYWYRQSLGQGLEFLIYFQGNSAPDKSGLPSDRFSAERTGGSVSTLTIQRTQQEDSAVYLCASSYDSTYGYTFGSGTRLTVV.

The chain employs TRBV28 and TRBJ2-2, with TRBD1 identical over 8 bases. Germline assignment: CDR1 MDHEN and CDR2 SYDVKM. V trimming: 6 bases; J trimming: 0 bases; junction bases outside the gene matches: 0. The CDR3 consists of 14 residues. The CDR3 DNA sequence: TGTGCCAGCAGGACAGGGGCGAACACCGGGGAGCTGTTTTTT. Encoded protein: CASRTGANTGELFF.